These T cell receptor beta chains were read from a single sample in a study of beta chain features in type 1 diabetes. Profiled with immunoSEQ multiplex PCR; TCRdb holds only in-frame clones, not every one. The table lists about 710,000 clones, roughly 13% of them singletons. Material: naive CD4+ T cells from blood. The receptors originated from a man younger than 30 with type 1 diabetes. Both conserved end residues are part of each CDR3. D genes are given only for firm matches. Expanded clones are given a class, and other clones once, few, many or no size at all.

j_call v_call d_call clone_size cdr3_aa cdr3_nt
TRBJ2-5 TRBV28 TRBD2 . CASREGTSGTWTQYF TGTGCCAGCAGAGAAGGGACTAGCGGTACGTGGACCCAGTACTTC
TRBJ2-5 TRBV4-3 TRBD2 few CASSQSGTRGETQYF TGCGCCAGCAGCCAATCGGGGACTAGGGGAGAGACCCAGTACTTC
TRBJ1-4 TRBV15 TRBD1 . CATSGGTVRGREKLFF TGTGCCACCAGCGGTGGAACGGTGAGGGGGCGGGAAAAACTGTTTTTT
TRBJ2-7 TRBV6-5 . . CASSYSIVGSGYEQYF TGTGCCAGCAGTTACTCGATAGTAGGGTCGGGCTACGAGCAGTACTTC
TRBJ2-4 TRBV5-1 TRBD2 few CASSLARGGRNIQYF TGCGCCAGCAGCTTGGCGCGGGGGGGCCGGAACATTCAGTACTTC
TRBJ2-7 TRBV30 TRBD1 . CAWSVKLDRAYEQYF TGTGCCTGGAGTGTTAAGTTGGACAGGGCCTACGAGCAGTACTTC
TRBJ2-1 TRBV10-3 TRBD1 few CAIMGTGGTYNEQFF TGTGCCATCATGGGGACAGGGGGGACCTACAATGAGCAGTTCTTC
TRBJ1-4 TRBV4-3 . . CASSRLGGEKLFF TGCGCCAGCAGCCGATTGGGAGGTGAAAAACTGTTTTTT
TRBJ1-2 TRBV29-1 TRBD1 . CSVEGGQGDYGYTF TGCAGCGTTGAAGGGGGACAGGGGGACTATGGCTACACCTTC
TRBJ2-5 TRBV29-1 . . CSVERTVLYQETQYF TGCAGCGTTGAACGGACAGTCCTGTACCAAGAGACCCAGTACTTC
TRBJ1-1 TRBV5-1 TRBD1 . CASSLETGSEAFF TGCGCCAGCAGCTTGGAGACAGGGTCTGAAGCTTTCTTT
TRBJ1-1 TRBV9 . few CASSVGSKGTEAFF TGTGCCAGCAGCGTAGGATCCAAGGGCACTGAAGCTTTCTTT
TRBJ2-5 TRBV7-9 . few CASSSRPGTQETQYF TGTGCCAGCAGCTCTCGCCCCGGGACCCAAGAGACCCAGTACTTC
TRBJ2-1 TRBV20-1 . few CSAGRRNEQFF TGCAGTGCCGGCCGGCGGAATGAGCAGTTCTTC
TRBJ1-1 TRBV29-1 . . CSVRSINTEAFF TGCAGCGTTCGCTCCATTAACACTGAAGCTTTCTTT
TRBJ1-4 TRBV18 . . CASSPARAGAGEKLFF TGTGCCAGCTCACCGGCGAGGGCTGGCGCCGGTGAAAAACTGTTTTTT
TRBJ2-5 TRBV4-1 TRBD2 . CASSQDIAGDVMGTQYF TGCGCCAGCAGCCAAGATATAGCGGGGGACGTAATGGGGACCCAGTACTTC
TRBJ1-2 TRBV5-1 . . CASSVGQVGNYGYTF TGCGCCAGCAGCGTAGGACAAGTCGGGAACTATGGCTACACCTTC
TRBJ2-7 TRBV10-2 . . CASSTMRRGIEQYF TGCGCCAGCAGTACAATGCGCCGGGGGATCGAGCAGTACTTC
TRBJ1-4 TRBV30 . once CACDPPGEKLFF TGTGCCTGTGACCCCCCTGGGGAAAAACTGTTTTTT
TRBJ1-1 TRBV28 . . CASSPHQGGTEAFF TGTGCCAGCAGTCCGCACCAGGGAGGCACTGAAGCTTTCTTT
TRBJ1-2 TRBV6-5 TRBD1 few CASRMFRDRSYGYTF TGTGCCAGCAGGATGTTCCGGGACAGGAGCTATGGCTACACCTTC
TRBJ2-5 TRBV12-5 . few CASGLDGLGTQYF TGTGCTAGTGGCCTCGATGGGCTGGGGACCCAGTACTTC
TRBJ1-2 TRBV28 TRBD1 . CASSQGARRAYGYTF TGTGCCAGCAGCCAGGGGGCGCGTCGGGCCTATGGCTACACCTTC
TRBJ2-3 TRBV4-2 . once CASSNRDPRTDTQYF TGTGCCAGCAGCAACCGGGACCCCCGTACAGATACGCAGTATTTT
TRBJ2-7 TRBV13 . few CASSAPNGNEQYF TGTGCCAGCAGCGCCCCGAACGGAAACGAGCAGTACTTC
TRBJ1-2 TRBV6-5 . once CASRPWDGKNYGYTF TGTGCCAGCAGACCCTGGGACGGTAAAAACTATGGCTACACCTTC
TRBJ2-1 TRBV19 TRBD1 few CASSIGTGAHEQFF TGTGCCAGTAGTATAGGGACAGGGGCGCATGAGCAGTTCTTC
TRBJ2-3 TRBV6-5 . few CAIGRTVRDTQYF TGTGCCATAGGAAGGACAGTGCGGGATACGCAGTATTTT
TRBJ1-5 TRBV5-1 . . CASSSQGNSNQPQHF TGCGCCAGCAGCTCGCAGGGGAATAGCAATCAGCCCCAGCATTTT
TRBJ1-5 TRBV7-9 . . CASSPTSGNQPQHF TGTGCCAGCAGCCCGACCTCGGGCAATCAGCCCCAGCATTTT
TRBJ2-6 TRBV5-1 . . CASSFGVTTGANVLTF TGCGCCAGCAGCTTTGGGGTAACCACTGGGGCCAACGTCCTGACTTTC
TRBJ2-7 TRBV5-6 TRBD2 . CASSSTSGATYEQYF TGTGCCAGCAGCTCGACTAGCGGGGCTACCTACGAGCAGTACTTC
TRBJ2-2 TRBV18 . few CASSSGARDTGELFF TGTGCCAGCTCATCAGGGGCCCGGGACACCGGGGAGCTGTTTTTT
TRBJ1-5 TRBV28 TRBD1 few CASSSGTGVDSNQPQHF TGTGCCAGCAGCTCCGGGACAGGGGTTGATAGCAATCAGCCCCAGCATTTT
TRBJ1-1 TRBV4-1 . . CASSQILTNTEAFF TGCGCCAGCAGCCAGATCCTAACAAACACTGAAGCTTTCTTT
TRBJ2-1 TRBV9 . few CASSLRGSGTYNEQFF TGTGCCAGCAGCCTCAGGGGGAGCGGGACCTACAATGAGCAGTTCTTC
TRBJ1-2 TRBV9 . . CASRREGDGYTF TGTGCCAGCCGACGTGAAGGAGACGGCTACACCTTC
TRBJ2-7 TRBV2 . . CASKSGGLIYEQYF TGTGCCAGCAAGTCCGGCGGGCTGATTTACGAGCAGTACTTC
TRBJ2-1 TRBV5-1 . few CASSPISVPNEQFF TGCGCCAGCAGCCCCATATCCGTCCCCAATGAGCAGTTCTTC
TRBJ2-7 TRBV6-5 TRBD1 . CASSPGTASYEQYF TGTGCCAGCAGCCCAGGGACAGCTTCCTACGAGCAGTACTTC
TRBJ2-1 TRBV18 TRBD1 few CASSPGQGANEQFF TGTGCCAGCTCGCCTGGACAGGGGGCCAATGAGCAGTTCTTC
TRBJ1-6 TRBV30 . few CAWSELPASPLHF TGTGCCTGGAGTGAATTGCCCGCTTCACCCCTCCACTTT
TRBJ1-5 TRBV7-9 . . CASSFRNQPQHF TGTGCCAGCAGCTTCCGCAATCAGCCCCAGCATTTT
TRBJ1-2 TRBV5-4 TRBD1 few CASSLGWDRADGYTF TGTGCCAGCAGCTTGGGATGGGACAGGGCGGATGGCTACACCTTC
TRBJ2-1 TRBV5-1 . . CASSVGGVGYNEQFF TGCGCCAGCAGCGTTGGGGGCGTCGGGTACAATGAGCAGTTCTTC
TRBJ2-2 TRBV5-4 TRBD2 . CASRSLAGDRITGELFF TGTGCCAGCCGCTCTTTAGCGGGAGATAGGATCACCGGGGAGCTGTTTTTT
TRBJ2-7 TRBV7-9 TRBD1 few CASSSGDRGNQQYF TGTGCCAGCAGCTCAGGGGACAGGGGAAATCAGCAGTACTTC
TRBJ2-1 TRBV4-2 . few CASSQVTYNEQFF TGTGCCAGCAGCCAAGTAACATACAATGAGCAGTTCTTC
TRBJ2-7 TRBV9 . few CASTPGLTITGEQYF TGTGCCAGCACCCCGGGACTTACCATTACGGGCGAGCAGTACTTC